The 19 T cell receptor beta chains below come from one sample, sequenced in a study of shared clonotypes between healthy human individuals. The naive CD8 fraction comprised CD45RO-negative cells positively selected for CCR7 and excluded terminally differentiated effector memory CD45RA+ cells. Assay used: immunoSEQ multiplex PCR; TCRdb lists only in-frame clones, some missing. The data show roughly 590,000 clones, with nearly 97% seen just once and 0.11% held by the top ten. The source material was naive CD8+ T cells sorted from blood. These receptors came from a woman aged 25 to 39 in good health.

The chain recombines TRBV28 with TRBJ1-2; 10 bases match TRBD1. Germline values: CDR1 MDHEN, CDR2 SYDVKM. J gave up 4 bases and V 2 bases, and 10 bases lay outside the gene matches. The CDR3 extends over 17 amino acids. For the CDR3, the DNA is TGTGCCAGCAGTTTAATTGAGACAGGGGGCGGGCTCTATGGCTACACCTTC. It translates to CASSLIETGGGLYGYTF.

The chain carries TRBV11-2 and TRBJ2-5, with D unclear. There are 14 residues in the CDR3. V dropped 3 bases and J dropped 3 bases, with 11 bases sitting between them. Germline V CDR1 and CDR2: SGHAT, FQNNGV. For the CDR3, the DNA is TGTGCCAGCAGCTTTCAGTTCGCCGAAGAGACCCAGTACTTC. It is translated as CASSFQFAEETQYF.

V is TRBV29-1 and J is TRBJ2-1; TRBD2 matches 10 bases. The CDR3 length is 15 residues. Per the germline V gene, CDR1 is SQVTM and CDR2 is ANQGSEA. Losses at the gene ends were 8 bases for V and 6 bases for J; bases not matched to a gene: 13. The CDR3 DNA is TGCAGCATATTAGACAGGACTAGCGGCGGCAATGAGCAGTTCTTC. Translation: CSILDRTSGGNEQFF.

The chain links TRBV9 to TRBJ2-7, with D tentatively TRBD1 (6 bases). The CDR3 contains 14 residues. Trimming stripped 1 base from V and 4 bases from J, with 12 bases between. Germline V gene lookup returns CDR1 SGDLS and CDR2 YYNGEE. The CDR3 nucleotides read TGTGCCAGCAGCGTACAGGGGACATCATACGAGCAGTACTTC. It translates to CASSVQGTSYEQYF.

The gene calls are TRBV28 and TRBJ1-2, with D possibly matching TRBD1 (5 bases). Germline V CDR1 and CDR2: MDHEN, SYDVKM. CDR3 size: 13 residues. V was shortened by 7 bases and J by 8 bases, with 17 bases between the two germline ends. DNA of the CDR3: TGTGCCAGCACTCGAGGTGGGGCGCGAGGCTACACCTTC. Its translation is CASTRGGARGYTF.

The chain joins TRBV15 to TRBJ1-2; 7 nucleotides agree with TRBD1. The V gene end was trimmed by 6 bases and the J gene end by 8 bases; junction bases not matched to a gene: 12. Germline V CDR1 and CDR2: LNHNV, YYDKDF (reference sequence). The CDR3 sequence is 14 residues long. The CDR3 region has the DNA TGTGCCACCAGGATGGACAGGAACTATGTAGGCTACACCTTC. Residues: CATRMDRNYVGYTF.

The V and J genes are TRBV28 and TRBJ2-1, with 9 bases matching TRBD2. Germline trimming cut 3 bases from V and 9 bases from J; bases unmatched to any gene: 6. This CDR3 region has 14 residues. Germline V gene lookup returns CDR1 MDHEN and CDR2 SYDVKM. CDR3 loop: CASSFSGSSGEQFF. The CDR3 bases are TGTGCCAGCAGTTTTAGCGGGAGTAGTGGTGAGCAGTTCTTC.

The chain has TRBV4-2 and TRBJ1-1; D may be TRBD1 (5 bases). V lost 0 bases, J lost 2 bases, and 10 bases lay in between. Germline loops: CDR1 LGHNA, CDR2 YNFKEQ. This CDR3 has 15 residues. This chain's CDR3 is CASSQEPGSNTEAFF. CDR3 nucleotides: TGTGCCAGCAGCCAAGAACCAGGGAGCAACACTGAAGCTTTCTTT.

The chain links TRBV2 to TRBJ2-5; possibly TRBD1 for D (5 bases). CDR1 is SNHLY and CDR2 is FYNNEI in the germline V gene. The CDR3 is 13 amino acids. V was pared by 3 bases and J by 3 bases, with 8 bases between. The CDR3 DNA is TGTGCCAGCAGTGAGGGGCCCGAAGAGACCCAGTACTTC. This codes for CASSEGPEETQYF.

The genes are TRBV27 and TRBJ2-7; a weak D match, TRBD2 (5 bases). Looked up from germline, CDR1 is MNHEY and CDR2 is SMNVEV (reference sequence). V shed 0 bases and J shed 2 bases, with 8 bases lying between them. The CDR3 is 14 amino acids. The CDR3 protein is CASSLSEAPYEQYF. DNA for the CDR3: TGTGCCAGCAGTTTATCGGAGGCTCCCTACGAGCAGTACTTC.

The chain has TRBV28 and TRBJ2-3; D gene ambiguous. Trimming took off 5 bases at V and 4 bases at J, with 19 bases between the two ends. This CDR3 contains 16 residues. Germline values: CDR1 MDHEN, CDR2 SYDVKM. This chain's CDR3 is CASSPPLHTHPDTQYF. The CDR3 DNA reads TGTGCCAGCAGTCCTCCCCTCCACACCCATCCAGATACGCAGTATTTT.

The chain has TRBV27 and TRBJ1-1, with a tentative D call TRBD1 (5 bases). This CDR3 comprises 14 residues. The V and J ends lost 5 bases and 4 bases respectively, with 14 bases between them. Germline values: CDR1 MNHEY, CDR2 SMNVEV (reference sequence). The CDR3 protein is CASSPPGGGTEAFF. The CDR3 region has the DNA TGTGCCAGCAGTCCCCCGGGGGGAGGCACTGAAGCTTTCTTT.

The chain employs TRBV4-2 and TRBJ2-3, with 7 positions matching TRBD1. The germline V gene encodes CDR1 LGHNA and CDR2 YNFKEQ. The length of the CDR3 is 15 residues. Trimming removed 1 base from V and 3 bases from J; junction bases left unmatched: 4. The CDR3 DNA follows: TGTGCCAGCAGCCAAGGACAGGGAGTAACAGATACGCAGTATTTT. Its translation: CASSQGQGVTDTQYF.

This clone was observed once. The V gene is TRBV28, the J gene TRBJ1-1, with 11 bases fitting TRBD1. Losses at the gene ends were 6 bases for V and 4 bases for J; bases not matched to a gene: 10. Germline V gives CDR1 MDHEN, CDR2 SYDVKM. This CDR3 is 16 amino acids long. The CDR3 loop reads CASRKLTGTGGTEAFF. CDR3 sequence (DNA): TGTGCCAGCAGAAAACTCACCGGGACAGGGGGCACTGAAGCTTTCTTT.

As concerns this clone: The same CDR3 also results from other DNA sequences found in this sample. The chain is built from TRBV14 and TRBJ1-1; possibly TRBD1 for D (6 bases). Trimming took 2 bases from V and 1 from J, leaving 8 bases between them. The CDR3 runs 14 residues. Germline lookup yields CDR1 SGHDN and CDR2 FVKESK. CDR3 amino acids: CASSQIQGNTEAFF. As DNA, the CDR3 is TGTGCCAGCAGCCAAATACAGGGGAACACTGAAGCTTTCTTT.

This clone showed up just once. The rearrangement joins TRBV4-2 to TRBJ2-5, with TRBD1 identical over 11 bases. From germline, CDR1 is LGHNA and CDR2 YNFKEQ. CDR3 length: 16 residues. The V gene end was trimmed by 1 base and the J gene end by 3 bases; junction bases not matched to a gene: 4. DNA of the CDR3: TGTGCCAGCAGCCAAGCCAGGACAGGGGGCGAAGAGACCCAGTACTTC. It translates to CASSQARTGGEETQYF.

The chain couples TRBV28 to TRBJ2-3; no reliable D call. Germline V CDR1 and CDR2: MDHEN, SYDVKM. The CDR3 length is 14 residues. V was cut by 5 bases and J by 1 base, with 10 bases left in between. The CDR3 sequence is CASSPKIRTDTQYF. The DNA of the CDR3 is TGTGCCAGCAGTCCTAAAATCCGCACAGATACGCAGTATTTT.

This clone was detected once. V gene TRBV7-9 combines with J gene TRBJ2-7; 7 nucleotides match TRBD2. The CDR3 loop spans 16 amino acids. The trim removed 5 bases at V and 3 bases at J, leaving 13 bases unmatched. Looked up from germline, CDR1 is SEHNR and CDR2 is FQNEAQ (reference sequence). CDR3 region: CASSPSLSGADYEQYF. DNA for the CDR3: TGTGCCAGCAGCCCGAGTTTAAGCGGGGCCGACTACGAGCAGTACTTC.

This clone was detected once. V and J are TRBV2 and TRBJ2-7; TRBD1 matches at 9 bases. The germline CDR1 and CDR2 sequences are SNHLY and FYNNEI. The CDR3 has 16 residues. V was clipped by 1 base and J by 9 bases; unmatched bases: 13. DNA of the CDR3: TGTGCCAGCAGTGAAGATCGGGACAGGGTTGACGAGATGCAGTACTTC. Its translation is CASSEDRDRVDEMQYF. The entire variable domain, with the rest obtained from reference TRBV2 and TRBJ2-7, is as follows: EPEVTQTPSHQVTQMGQEVILRCVPISNHLYFYWYRQILGQKVEFLVSFYNNEISEKSEIFDDQFSVERPDGSNFTLKIRSTKLEDSAMYFCASSEDRDRVDEMQYFGPGTRLTVT.